These 21 T cell receptor beta chains originate from one sample sequenced in a study of blood T cells in healthy people across ages. A second PCR, run for about 7 to 11 cycles, used a sample-barcoded 5' primer plus a J-beta primer mix. TCRdb processed the 5' RACE reads anew with MiXCR; each CDR3 protein has one entry. Here the sample spans more than 700,000 distinct CDR3 sequences, 35% to 50% being singletons. Source material: blood. The receptors shown here come from an elderly man in good health.

This clonotype was observed a few times. The rearrangement joins TRBV28 to TRBJ2-1; D is possibly TRBD1 (6 bases). In germline, CDR1 is MDHEN, CDR2 SYDVKM. CDR3 length equals 15 residues. V lost 8 bases, J lost 4 bases, and 18 bases lay in between. The CDR3 sequence is CASSLEGHTYNEQFF. CDR3 DNA sequence: TGTGCCAGCTCCCTTGAGGGACACACATACAATGAGCAGTTCTTC.

V gene TRBV12-3 or TRBV12-4 combines with J gene TRBJ1-1; 9 positions agree with TRBD1. This CDR3 region has 14 residues. V dropped 6 bases and J dropped 5; count of bases not matched to a gene: 7. The CDR3 coding sequence is TGTGCCAGCAGGACCGGGACAGGGCTAACTGAAGCTTTCTTT. It is translated as CASRTGTGLTEAFF.

The chain joins TRBV20-1 to TRBJ2-7; 9 bases fit TRBD1. This CDR3 contains 14 residues. With 3 bases clipped from V and 2 bases from J, the junction kept 5 bases outside the gene matches. Germline CDR1 is DFQATT and CDR2 is SNEGSKA (reference sequence). CDR3 residues: CSARRTGVAYEQYF. CDR3 DNA: TGCAGTGCTAGGCGGACAGGGGTAGCCTACGAGCAGTACTTC.

V usage is TRBV15 and J usage is TRBJ2-5; the D gene is possibly TRBD2 (6 bases). Trimming took 3 bases from V and 2 from J, leaving 10 bases between them. This CDR3 contains 14 residues. The V gene's germline CDR1 is LNHNV and CDR2 YYDKDF (reference sequence). The CDR3 nucleotides read TGTGCCACCAGCAGGGCGGGGCCTCAAGAGACCCAGTACTTC. Protein sequence: CATSRAGPQETQYF.

The V call is TRBV20-1, the J call TRBJ2-6; weak D call: TRBD2 (5 bases). This CDR3 comprises 14 residues. Germline V gene lookup returns CDR1 DFQATT and CDR2 SNEGSKA (reference sequence). With 7 bases removed from V and 0 bases from J, the gap between germline ends came to 10 bases. The CDR3 region has the DNA TGCAGTGGTATTCGGGACTCTGGGGCCAACGTCCTGACTTTC. Translation: CSGIRDSGANVLTF.

DNA for the CDR3: TGCAGCGTTTATGGACAGGAGGTTAACTATGGCTACACCTTC. It encodes CSVYGQEVNYGYTF. V usage is TRBV29-1 and J usage is TRBJ1-2, with 7 bases aligning to TRBD1. Germline V gene data show CDR1 as SQVTM and CDR2 as ANQGSEA. V gave up 5 bases and J gave up 1 base; unmatched junction bases: 7. This CDR3 contains 14 residues.

A note on this clonotype: A read error may account for a junction end that differs from germline. The chain combines TRBV20-1 with TRBJ2-1, with 9 bases identical to TRBD2. Germline V gene data show CDR1 as DFQATT and CDR2 as SNEGSKA (reference sequence). CDR3 size: 18 residues. CDR3 in amino acids: CSARDLVAGAVSYNEQFF. CDR3 nucleotides: TGCAGTGCTAGAGATTTGGTAGCGGGAGCGGTGTCCTACAATGAGCAGTTCTTT.

V usage is TRBV6-2 or TRBV6-3 and J usage is TRBJ2-7, with D perhaps TRBD2 (5 bases). The DNA end lines up better with TRBJ2-5; the J call may be wrong. The CDR3 contains 13 residues. CDR1 MNHEY and CDR2 SVGEGT come from the germline V gene. DNA of the CDR3: TGTGCCAGCAGCTACGTCCCGGGGGAGACCCAGTACTTC. Encoded protein: CASSYVPGETQYF.

The sample holds a few counts of this clonotype. A much larger clone lies one base from this, so it may be a read error. CDR3 amino acids: CASSTDAPGVDEQFF. The CDR3 region has the DNA TGCGCCAGCAGCACGGACGCCCCCGGTGTAGATGAGCAGTTCTTC. This sequence joins TRBV5-1 and TRBJ2-1; D not certain. Germline assignment: CDR1 SGHRS and CDR2 YFSETQ. The CDR3 spans 15 residues. V was pared by 4 bases and J by 8 bases, with 19 bases between.

The CDR3 coding sequence is TGTGCCAGCACAGGACTAGCGGAAAACAATGAGCAGTTCTTC. Protein sequence: CASTGLAENNEQFF. The V and J genes are TRBV21-1 and TRBJ2-1; no DNA check was done on the table's D call, TRBD2. TRBV21-1 is classified as a pseudogene. The CDR3 contains 14 residues.

This clonotype appeared a few times. A much larger clone lies one base from this, so it may be a read error. The V gene is TRBV7-3, the J gene TRBJ2-1, with D possibly being TRBD2 (7 bases). This CDR3 region has 13 residues. V lost 1 base, J lost 13 bases, and 14 bases lay in between. The germline CDR1 and CDR2 sequences are SGHTA and FQGTGA. The CDR3 nucleotides read TGTGCCAGCAGCTTAAGGGAGGGGGAGACCCAGTTCTTC. It specifies CASSLREGETQFF.

The chain recombines TRBV20-1 with TRBJ2-7; maybe TRBD2 (5 bases). The germline gives CDR1 DFQATT, CDR2 SNEGSKA (reference sequence). The CDR3 has 13 residues. Trimming stripped 0 bases from V and 4 bases from J, with 10 bases between. CDR3 nucleotides: TGCAGTGCTAGAGATATTTCGGGGTACGAGCAGTACTTC. This sequence encodes CSARDISGYEQYF.

This chain links TRBV9 with TRBJ2-4, with TRBD2 matching 10 bases. Per germline, CDR1 SGDLS and CDR2 YYNGEE. The V gene end was trimmed by 3 bases and the J gene end by 5 bases; junction bases not matched to a gene: 5. The CDR3 runs to 15 residues. The CDR3 DNA sequence: TGTGCCAGCAGCGGTTCCCTAGCGGGAGAAAACATTCAGTACTTC. Its protein product is CASSGSLAGENIQYF.

The rearrangement joins TRBV10-3 to TRBJ2-1; 11 bases match TRBD2. Losses at the gene ends were 7 bases for V and 3 bases for J; bases not matched to a gene: 8. This CDR3 contains 16 residues. CDR1 and CDR2 from the germline V gene are ENHRY and SYGVKD. The CDR3 DNA is TGTGCCATCACCGCGACTAGCGGGAAATTCTACAATGAGCAGTTCTTC. Protein sequence: CAITATSGKFYNEQFF.

The chain combines TRBV6-5 with TRBJ2-3, with 7 bases matching TRBD1. Germline values: CDR1 MNHEY, CDR2 SVGAGI. V lost 0 bases to trimming and J lost 5 bases; unmatched junction nucleotides: 8. CDR3 size: 16 residues. For the CDR3, the DNA is TGTGCCAGCAGTTACTCGTGGAAGGGGGCGGGAGATACGCAGTATTTT. It codes for CASSYSWKGAGDTQYF.

The rearrangement joins TRBV7-2 to TRBJ2-5; D not resolved. The CDR3 has 15 amino acids. Deletions cut 2 bases from V and 1 base from J, with 11 bases between. CDR1 SGHTA and CDR2 FQGNSA come from the germline V gene. The CDR3 here is CASSLFHQIQETQYF. The DNA of the CDR3 is TGTGCCAGCAGCTTATTTCACCAGATCCAAGAGACCCAGTACTTC.

This clonotype has a single count. The chain combines TRBV20-1 with TRBJ2-5; D is unclear. Germline V lookup: CDR1 DFQATT, CDR2 SNEGSKA (reference sequence). This CDR3 comprises 17 residues. Trimming took 4 bases from V and 2 from J, leaving 23 bases between them. CDR3: CSAIKSEVGSSQETQYF. The CDR3 region has the DNA TGCAGTGCTATTAAGTCGGAAGTGGGTTCGTCGCAAGAGACCCAGTACTTC.

There are many counts of this clonotype. The chain joins TRBV7-2 to TRBJ2-1; D unresolved. The V gene lost 4 bases and the J gene lost 8 bases, with 9 bases spanning the gap. Germline lookup yields CDR1 SGHTA and CDR2 FQGNSA. The CDR3 runs 12 residues. This CDR3 reads CASSSLEYEQFF. CDR3 coding DNA: TGTGCCAGCAGCTCGCTAGAGTATGAGCAGTTCTTC.

Many counts were recorded for this clonotype. The chain uses TRBV7-2 and TRBJ2-3, with 12 bases lining up with TRBD2. The V and J ends lost 7 bases and 6 bases, in that order; junction bases with no gene match: 5. This CDR3 spans 14 amino acids. Germline CDR1 is SGHTA and CDR2 is FQGNSA. Here the CDR3 reads CASTLTSGSDTQYF. The CDR3 nucleotides read TGTGCCAGCACCTTGACTAGCGGGAGTGATACGCAGTATTTT.

V is TRBV7-9 and J is TRBJ1-4; TRBD1 is a possible D gene (5 bases). CDR1 is SEHNR, CDR2 FQNEAQ, per germline (reference sequence). The CDR3 spans 15 residues. The V end was cut by 5 bases, the J end by 0 bases, with 10 bases between. CDR3 coding DNA: TGTGCCAGCAGCGAGCGCAGGGCAACTAATGAAAAACTGTTTTTT. Encoded protein: CASSERRATNEKLFF.

This chain uses TRBV9 with TRBJ2-7; D is ambiguous. Matching the DNA end better, TRBJ2-5 makes the J call doubtful. Germline-derived CDR1 and CDR2 are SGDLS and YYNGEE. This CDR3 comprises 12 residues. CDR3 DNA sequence: TGTGCCAGCAGCGCTGGAAAAGAGACCCAGTACTTC. It encodes CASSAGKETQYF.